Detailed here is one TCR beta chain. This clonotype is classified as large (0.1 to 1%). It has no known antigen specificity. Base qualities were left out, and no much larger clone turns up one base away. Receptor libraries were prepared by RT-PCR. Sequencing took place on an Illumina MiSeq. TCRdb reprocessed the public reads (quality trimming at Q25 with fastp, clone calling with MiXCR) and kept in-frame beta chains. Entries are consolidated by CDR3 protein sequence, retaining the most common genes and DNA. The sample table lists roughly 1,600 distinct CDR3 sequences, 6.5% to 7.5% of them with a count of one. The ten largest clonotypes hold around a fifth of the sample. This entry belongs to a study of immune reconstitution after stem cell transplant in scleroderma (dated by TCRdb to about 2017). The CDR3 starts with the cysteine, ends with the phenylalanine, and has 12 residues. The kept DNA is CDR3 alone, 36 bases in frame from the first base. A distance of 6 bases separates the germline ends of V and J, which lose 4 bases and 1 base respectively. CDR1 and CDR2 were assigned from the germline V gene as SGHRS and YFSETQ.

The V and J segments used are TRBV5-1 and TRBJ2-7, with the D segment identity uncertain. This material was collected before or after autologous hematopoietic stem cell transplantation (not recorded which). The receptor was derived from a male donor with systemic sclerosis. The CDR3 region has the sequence CASSLPSYEQYF. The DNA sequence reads TGCGCCAGCAGCCTACCGTCCTACGAGCAGTACTTC.